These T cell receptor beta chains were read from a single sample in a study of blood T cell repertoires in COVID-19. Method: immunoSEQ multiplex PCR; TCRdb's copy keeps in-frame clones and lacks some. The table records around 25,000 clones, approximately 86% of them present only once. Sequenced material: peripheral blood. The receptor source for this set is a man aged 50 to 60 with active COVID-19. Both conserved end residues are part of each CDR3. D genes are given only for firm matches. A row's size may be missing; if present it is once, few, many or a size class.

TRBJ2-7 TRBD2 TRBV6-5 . TGTGCCAGCAGGGCCCCGGGCGGGGGCTCCTACGAGCAGTACTTC CASRAPGGGSYEQYF
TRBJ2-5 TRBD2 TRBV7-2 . TGTGCCAGCAGCAGACTAGCGGGGGCGGTAGAGACCCAGTACTTC CASSRLAGAVETQYF
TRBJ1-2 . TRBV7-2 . TGTGCCAGCAGCTTAGCAGGAGCCAACTATGGCTACACCTTC CASSLAGANYGYTF
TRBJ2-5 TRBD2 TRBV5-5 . TGTGCCAGCAGCTTATTAGCGGGACGGGAGACCCAGTACTTC CASSLLAGRETQYF
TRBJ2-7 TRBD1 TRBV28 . TGTGCCAGCAGTCCCAGCCGACAGGGGGCGCTTTCCTACGAGCAGTACTTC CASSPSRQGALSYEQYF
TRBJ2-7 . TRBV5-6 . TGTGCCAGCAGCCAAACAGGGCCCAACTACGAGCAGTACTTC CASSQTGPNYEQYF
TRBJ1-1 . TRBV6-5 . TGTGCCAGCAGCCGTCCGGGGTGGGGTGGAGCTTTCTTT CASSRPGWGGAFF
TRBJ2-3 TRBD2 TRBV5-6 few TGTGCCAGCAGCTTGAGGTCCCTAGCGGGAGGAGATACGCAGTATTTT CASSLRSLAGGDTQYF
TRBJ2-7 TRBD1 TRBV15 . TGTGCCACCAGCCCTACAGGGGGTAGTTCCTACGAGCAGTACTTC CATSPTGGSSYEQYF
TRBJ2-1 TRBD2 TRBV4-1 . TGCGCCAGCAGCCCTGAGAGGTGGAGTAGCGGGGCCCAAATCCCCATCAATGAGCAGTTCTTC CASSPERWSSGAQIPINEQFF
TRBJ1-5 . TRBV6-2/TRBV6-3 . TGTGCCAGCAGTTTAGGGGCCGGACGGCCCCAGCATTTT CASSLGAGRPQHF
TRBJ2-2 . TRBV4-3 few TGCGCCAGCAATGAGGATTCGAACACCGGGGAGCTGTTTTTT CASNEDSNTGELFF
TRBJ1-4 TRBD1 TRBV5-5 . TGTGCCAGCAGCTTGCGGGACAGGGGATATGAAAAACTGTTTTTT CASSLRDRGYEKLFF
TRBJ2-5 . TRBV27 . TGTGCCAGCAGTCATGGGGCCTGGGAGACCCAGTACTTC CASSHGAWETQYF
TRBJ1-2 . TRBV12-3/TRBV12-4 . TGTGCCAGCAGTTTGGTGACAGACTATGGCTACACCTTC CASSLVTDYGYTF
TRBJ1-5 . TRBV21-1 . TGTGCCAGCAGCAAAGGACAGGGTATAAGTCAGCCCCAGCATTTT CASSKGQGISQPQHF
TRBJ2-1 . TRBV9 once TGTGCCAGCACCTCGGGGGTTTCCTACAATGAGCAGTTCTTC CASTSGVSYNEQFF
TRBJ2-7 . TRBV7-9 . TGTGCCAGCAGCTTCCCTAGATCGAGCGAGCAGTACTTC CASSFPRSSEQYF
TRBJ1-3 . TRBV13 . TGTGCCAGCAGCTCATCTCGAGGCTCTGGAAACACCATATATTTT CASSSSRGSGNTIYF
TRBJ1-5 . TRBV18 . TGTGCCAGCCGACAGTTACCCAATCAGCCCCAGCATTTT CASRQLPNQPQHF
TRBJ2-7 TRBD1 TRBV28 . TGTGCCAGCAGTTCCCGGGACAGGGGAATCTACGAGCAGTACTTC CASSSRDRGIYEQYF
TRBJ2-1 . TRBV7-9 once TGTGCCAGCAGCCCCGTAGGCGGCAACTACAATGAGCAGTTCTTC CASSPVGGNYNEQFF
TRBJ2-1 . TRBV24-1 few TGTGCCACCAGTGCCTTCCGAGGGAGCTCCTACAATGAGCAGTTCTTC CATSAFRGSSYNEQFF
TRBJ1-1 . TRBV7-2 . TGTGCCAGCAGCTTAGAGGAGTTCACTGAAGCTTTCTTT CASSLEEFTEAFF
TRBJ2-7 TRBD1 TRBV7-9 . TGTGCCAGCAGCAGCGACAGGGTCGTCTCCTACGAGCAGTACTTC CASSSDRVVSYEQYF
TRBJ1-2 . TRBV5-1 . TGCGCCAGCAGTTGGGGGGTCGGTGGCTACACCTTC CASSWGVGGYTF
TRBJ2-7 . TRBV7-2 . TGTGCCAGCAGCTTAGCTTGGACTCCCCACGAGCAGTACTTC CASSLAWTPHEQYF
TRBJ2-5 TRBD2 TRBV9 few TGTGCCAGCAGCACGGGACTAGCGGGGGGCATAGGGCTACAAGAGACCCAGTACTTC CASSTGLAGGIGLQETQYF
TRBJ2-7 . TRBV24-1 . TGTGCCACCAGTGATTTGAACAGCAACGAGCAGTACTTC CATSDLNSNEQYF
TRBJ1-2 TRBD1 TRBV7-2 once TGTGCCAGCAGCCGGGGACAGCTATATGGCTACACCTTC CASSRGQLYGYTF
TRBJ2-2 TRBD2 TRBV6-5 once TGTGCCAGCAGTAGCGGGGTCCCCGGGGAGCTGTTTTTT CASSSGVPGELFF
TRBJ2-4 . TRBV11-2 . TGTGCCAGCAGCTTACTTTGGGAGGCTTGGGCCAAAAACATTCAGTACTTC CASSLLWEAWAKNIQYF
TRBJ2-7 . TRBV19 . TGTGCCAGTAGCACAACTTCAGGGGGGTACTACGAGCAGTACTTC CASSTTSGGYYEQYF
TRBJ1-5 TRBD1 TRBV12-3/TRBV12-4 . TGTGCCAGCTCAGGGGGCGCGGGTCAGCCCCAGCATTTT CASSGGAGQPQHF
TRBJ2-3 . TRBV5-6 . TGTGCCAGCAGCTTGGCCGGGTCGGATACGCAGTATTTT CASSLAGSDTQYF
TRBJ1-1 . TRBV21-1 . TGTGCCAGCAGCAAATCGCGGTGCAGCACGAACACTGAAGCTTTCTTT CASSKSRCSTNTEAFF
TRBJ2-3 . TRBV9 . TGTGCCAGCAGCGTCCGACAGAGCACAGATACGCAGTATTTT CASSVRQSTDTQYF
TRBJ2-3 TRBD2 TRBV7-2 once TGTGCCAGCAGCTTAACTCTTAGCGGGGGTTCTAAAGATACGCAGTATTTT CASSLTLSGGSKDTQYF
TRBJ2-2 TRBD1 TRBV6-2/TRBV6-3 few TGTGCCAGCAGCCAGGGACAGAGGGAAACCGGGGAGCTGTTTTTT CASSQGQRETGELFF
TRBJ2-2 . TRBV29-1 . TGCAGCGTTGAACCCCTGACAGGTCCGAACACCGGGGAGCTGTTTTTT CSVEPLTGPNTGELFF
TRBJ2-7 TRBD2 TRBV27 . TGTGCCAGCAGCCCCCAAGGAGGCGGGACTAGCGGGAGGGGATACGAGCAGTACTTC CASSPQGGGTSGRGYEQYF
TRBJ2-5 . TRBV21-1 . TGTGCCAGCAGCAAAGGGTCAAGGGGCGAAGAGACCCAGTACTTC CASSKGSRGEETQYF